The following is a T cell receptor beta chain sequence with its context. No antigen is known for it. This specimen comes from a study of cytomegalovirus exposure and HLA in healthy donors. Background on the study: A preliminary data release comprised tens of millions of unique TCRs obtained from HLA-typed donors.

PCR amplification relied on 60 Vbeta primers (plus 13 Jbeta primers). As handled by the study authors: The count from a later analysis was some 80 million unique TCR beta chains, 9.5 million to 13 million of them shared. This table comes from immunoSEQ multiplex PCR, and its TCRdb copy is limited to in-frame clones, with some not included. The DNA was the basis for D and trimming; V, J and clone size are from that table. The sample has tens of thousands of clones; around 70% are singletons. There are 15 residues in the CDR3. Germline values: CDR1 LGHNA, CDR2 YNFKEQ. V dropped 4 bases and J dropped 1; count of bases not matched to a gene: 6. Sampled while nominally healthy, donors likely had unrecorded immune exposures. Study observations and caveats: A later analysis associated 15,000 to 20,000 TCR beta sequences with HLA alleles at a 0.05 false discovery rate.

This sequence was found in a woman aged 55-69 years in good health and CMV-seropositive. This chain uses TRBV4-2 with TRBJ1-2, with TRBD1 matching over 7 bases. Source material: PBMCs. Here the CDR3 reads CASSLGTDLNYGYTF. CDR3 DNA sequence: TGTGCCAGCAGCCTAGGGACAGACCTTAACTATGGCTACACCTTC.